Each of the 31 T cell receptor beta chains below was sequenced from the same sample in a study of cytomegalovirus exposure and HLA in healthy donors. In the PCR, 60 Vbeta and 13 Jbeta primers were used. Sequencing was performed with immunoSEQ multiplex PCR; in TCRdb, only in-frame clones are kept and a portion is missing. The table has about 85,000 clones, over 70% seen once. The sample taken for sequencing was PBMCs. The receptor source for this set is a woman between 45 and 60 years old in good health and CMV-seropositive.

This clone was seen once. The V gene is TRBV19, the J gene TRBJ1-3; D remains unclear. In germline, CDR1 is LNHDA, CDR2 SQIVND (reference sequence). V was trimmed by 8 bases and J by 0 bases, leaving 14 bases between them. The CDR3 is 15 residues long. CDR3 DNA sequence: TGTGCCAGTGACGATTCCCACAGCTCTGGAAACACCATATATTTT. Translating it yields CASDDSHSSGNTIYF.

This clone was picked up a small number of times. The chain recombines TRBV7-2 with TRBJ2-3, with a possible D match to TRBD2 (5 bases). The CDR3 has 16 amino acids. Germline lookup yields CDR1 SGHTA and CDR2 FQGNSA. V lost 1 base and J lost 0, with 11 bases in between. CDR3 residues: CASSLGGRRSTDTQYF. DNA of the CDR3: TGTGCCAGCAGCTTAGGCGGCAGGAGGAGCACAGATACGCAGTATTTT.

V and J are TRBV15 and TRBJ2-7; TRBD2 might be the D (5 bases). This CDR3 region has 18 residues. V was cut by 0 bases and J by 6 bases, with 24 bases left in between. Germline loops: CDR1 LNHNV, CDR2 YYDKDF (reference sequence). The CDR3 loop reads CATSRDLSVATIASEQYF. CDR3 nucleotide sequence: TGTGCCACCAGCAGAGATCTTAGCGTTGCGACAATCGCCTCCGAGCAGTACTTC.

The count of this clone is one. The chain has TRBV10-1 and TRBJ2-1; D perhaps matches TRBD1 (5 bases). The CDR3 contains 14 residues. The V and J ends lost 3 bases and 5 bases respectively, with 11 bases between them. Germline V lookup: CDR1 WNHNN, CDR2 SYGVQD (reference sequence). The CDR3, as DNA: TGCGCCAGCAGTGAAAGGGGAATCCACAATGAGCAGTTCTTC. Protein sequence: CASSERGIHNEQFF.

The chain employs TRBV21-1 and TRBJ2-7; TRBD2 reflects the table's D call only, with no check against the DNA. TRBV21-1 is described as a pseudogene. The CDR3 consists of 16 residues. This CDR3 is CASSQQRLAGFYEQYV. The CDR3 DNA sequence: TGTGCCAGCAGCCAGCAGAGGCTAGCGGGCTTCTACGAGCAGTACGTC.

This CDR3 is CASRGQLSYNEQFF. The DNA of the CDR3 is TGTGCCAGCAGAGGACAGTTATCCTACAATGAGCAGTTCTTC. J is TRBJ2-1 and V is TRBV25-1, with D possibly matching TRBD1 (6 bases). CDR1 MGHDK and CDR2 SYGVNS come from the germline V gene. This CDR3 has 14 amino acids. Trimming stripped 6 bases from V and 1 base from J, with 10 bases between.

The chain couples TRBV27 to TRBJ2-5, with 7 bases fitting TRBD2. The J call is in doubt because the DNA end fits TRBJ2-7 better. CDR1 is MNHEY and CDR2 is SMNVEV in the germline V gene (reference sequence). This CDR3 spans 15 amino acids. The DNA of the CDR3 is TGTGCCAGCAGTCGCGACCGGGACTACGGCTACGAGCAGTACTTC. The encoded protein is CASSRDRDYGYEQYF.

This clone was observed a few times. The CDR3 coding sequence is TGTGCCAGTAAGGGACAGGGATATTCCGGGGAGCTGTTTTTT. This encodes CASKGQGYSGELFF. The rearrangement links TRBV19 to TRBJ2-2, with 9 bases matching TRBD1. Germline assignment: CDR1 LNHDA and CDR2 SQIVND (reference sequence). V dropped 7 bases and J dropped 6; count of bases not matched to a gene: 6. The CDR3 sequence is 14 residues long.

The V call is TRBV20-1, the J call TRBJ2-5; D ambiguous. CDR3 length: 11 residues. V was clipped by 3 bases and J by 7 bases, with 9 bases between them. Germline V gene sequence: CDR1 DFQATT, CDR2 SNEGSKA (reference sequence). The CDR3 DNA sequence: TGCAGTGCTAGTGCGCCGGGGACCCAGTACTTC. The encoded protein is CSASAPGTQYF.

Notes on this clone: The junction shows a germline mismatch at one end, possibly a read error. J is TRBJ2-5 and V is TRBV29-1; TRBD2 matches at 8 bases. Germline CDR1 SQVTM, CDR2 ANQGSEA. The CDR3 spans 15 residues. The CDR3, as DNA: TGCAGCGTTAGAGTTCCGGGGGGGCGCTTGGAGATCCAGTACTTC. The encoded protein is CSVRVPGGRLEIQYF.

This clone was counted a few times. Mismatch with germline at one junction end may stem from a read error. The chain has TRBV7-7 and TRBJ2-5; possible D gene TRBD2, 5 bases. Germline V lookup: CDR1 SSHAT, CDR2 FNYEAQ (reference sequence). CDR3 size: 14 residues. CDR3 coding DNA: TGTGCTAGCAGCTTAGGACGGGGCCAAGAGACCCAGTACTTC. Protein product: CASSLGRGQETQYF.

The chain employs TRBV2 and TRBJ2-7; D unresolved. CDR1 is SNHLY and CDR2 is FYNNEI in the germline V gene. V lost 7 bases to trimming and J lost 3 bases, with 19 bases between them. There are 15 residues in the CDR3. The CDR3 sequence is CASTNPLEILYEQYF. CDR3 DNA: TGTGCCAGCACCAACCCGCTAGAGATTCTCTACGAGCAGTACTTC.

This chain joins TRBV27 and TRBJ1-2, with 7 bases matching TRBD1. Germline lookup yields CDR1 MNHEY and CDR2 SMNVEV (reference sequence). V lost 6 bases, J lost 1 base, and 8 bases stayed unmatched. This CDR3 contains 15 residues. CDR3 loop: CASRFRDRVNYGYTF. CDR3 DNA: TGTGCCAGCAGATTCCGGGACAGAGTTAACTATGGCTACACCTTC.

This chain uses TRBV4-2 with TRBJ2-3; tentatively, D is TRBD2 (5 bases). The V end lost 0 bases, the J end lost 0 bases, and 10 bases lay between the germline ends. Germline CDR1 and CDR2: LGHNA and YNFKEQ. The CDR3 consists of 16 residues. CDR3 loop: CASSQDSLASTDTQYF. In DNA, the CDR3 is TGTGCCAGCAGCCAAGATTCCCTAGCTAGCACAGATACGCAGTATTTT.

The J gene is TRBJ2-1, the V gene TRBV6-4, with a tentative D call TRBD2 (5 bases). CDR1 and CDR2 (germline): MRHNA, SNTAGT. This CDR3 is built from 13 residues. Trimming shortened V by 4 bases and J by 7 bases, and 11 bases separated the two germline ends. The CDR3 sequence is CASSAQSGNEQFF. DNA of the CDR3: TGTGCCAGCAGTGCCCAAAGCGGAAATGAGCAGTTCTTC.

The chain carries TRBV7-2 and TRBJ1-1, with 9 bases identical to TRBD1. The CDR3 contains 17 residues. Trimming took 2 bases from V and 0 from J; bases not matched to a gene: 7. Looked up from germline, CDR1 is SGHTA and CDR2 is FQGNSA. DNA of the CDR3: TGTGCCAGCAGCTTAACTGGGACAGGGCTCTTGAACACTGAAGCTTTCTTT. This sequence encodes CASSLTGTGLLNTEAFF.

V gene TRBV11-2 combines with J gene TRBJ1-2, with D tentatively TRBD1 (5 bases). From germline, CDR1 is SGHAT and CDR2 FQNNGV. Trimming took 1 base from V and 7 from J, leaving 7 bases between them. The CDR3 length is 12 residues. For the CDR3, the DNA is TGTGCCAGCAGCTTAGGCAGGGTTGGCTACACCTTC. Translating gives CASSLGRVGYTF. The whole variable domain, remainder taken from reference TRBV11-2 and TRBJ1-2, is EAGVAQSPRYKIIEKRQSVAFWCNPISGHATLYWYQQILGQGPKLLIQFQNNGVVDDSQLPKDRFSAERLKGVDSTLKIQPAKLEDSAVYLCASSLGRVGYTFGSGTRLTVV.

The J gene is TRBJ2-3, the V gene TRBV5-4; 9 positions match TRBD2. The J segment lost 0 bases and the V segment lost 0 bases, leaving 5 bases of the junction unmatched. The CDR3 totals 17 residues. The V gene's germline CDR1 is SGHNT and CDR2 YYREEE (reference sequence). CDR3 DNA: TGTGCCAGCAGCTTGGTTGTTAGCGGGGGCAGCACAGATACGCAGTATTTT. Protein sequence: CASSLVVSGGSTDTQYF. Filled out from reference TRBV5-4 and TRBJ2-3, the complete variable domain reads ETGVTQSPTHLIKTRGQQVTLRCSSQSGHNTVSWYQQALGQGPQFIFQYYREEENGRGNFPPRFSGLQFPNYSSELNVNALELDDSALYLCASSLVVSGGSTDTQYFGPGTRLTVL.

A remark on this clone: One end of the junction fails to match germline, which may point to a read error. The CDR3 nucleotides read TGTGCCAGTAAGGACAACTACGGCTACACCTTC. Translated, it gives CASKDNYGYTF. The genes are TRBV19 and TRBJ1-2; maybe TRBD1 (5 bases). CDR3 length equals 11 residues. CDR1 is LNHDA and CDR2 is SQIVND in the germline V gene (reference sequence).

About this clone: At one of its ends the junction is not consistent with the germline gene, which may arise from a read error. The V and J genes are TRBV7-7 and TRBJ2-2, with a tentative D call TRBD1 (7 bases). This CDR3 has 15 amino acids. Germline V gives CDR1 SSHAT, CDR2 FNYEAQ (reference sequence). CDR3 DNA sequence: TGTGCTAGCAGCTTAGGCCAGGGGGGCACCGGGGAGCTGTTTTTT. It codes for CASSLGQGGTGELFF. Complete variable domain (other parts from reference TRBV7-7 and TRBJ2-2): GAGVSQSPRYKVTKRGQDVTLRCDPISSHATLYWYQQALGQGPEFLTYFNYEAQPDKSGLPSDRFSAERPEGSISTLTIQRTEQRDSAMYRCASSLGQGGTGELFFGEGSRLTVL.

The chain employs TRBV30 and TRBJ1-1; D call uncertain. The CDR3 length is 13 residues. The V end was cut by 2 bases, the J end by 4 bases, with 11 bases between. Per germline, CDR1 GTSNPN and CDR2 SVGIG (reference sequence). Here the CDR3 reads CAWSWRGSTEAFF. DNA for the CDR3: TGTGCCTGGAGTTGGAGAGGGAGCACTGAAGCTTTCTTT.

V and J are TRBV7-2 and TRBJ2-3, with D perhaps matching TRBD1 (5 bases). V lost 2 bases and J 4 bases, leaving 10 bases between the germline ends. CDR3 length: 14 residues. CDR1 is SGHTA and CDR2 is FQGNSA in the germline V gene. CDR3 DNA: TGTGCCAGCAGCTTACATCAGGGTCCAGATACGCAGTATTTT. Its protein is CASSLHQGPDTQYF.

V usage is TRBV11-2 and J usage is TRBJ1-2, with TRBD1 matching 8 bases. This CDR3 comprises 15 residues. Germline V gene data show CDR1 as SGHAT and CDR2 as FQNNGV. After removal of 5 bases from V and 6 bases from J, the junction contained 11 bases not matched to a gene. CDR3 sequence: CASSPSADRVNGYTF. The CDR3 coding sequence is TGTGCCAGCAGCCCATCGGCGGACAGGGTGAATGGCTACACCTTC.

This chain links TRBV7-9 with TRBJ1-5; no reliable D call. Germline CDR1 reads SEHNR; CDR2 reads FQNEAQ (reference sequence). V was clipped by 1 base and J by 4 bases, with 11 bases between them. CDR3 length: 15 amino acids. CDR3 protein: CASSLDGRLNQPQHF. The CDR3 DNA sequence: TGTGCCAGCAGCTTAGATGGGAGACTAAATCAGCCCCAGCATTTT. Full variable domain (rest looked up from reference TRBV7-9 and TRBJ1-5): DTGVSQNPRHKITKRGQNVTFRCDPISEHNRLYWYRQTLGQGPEFLTYFQNEAQLEKSRLLSDRFSAERPKGSFSTLEIQRTEQGDSAMYLCASSLDGRLNQPQHFGDGTRLSIL.

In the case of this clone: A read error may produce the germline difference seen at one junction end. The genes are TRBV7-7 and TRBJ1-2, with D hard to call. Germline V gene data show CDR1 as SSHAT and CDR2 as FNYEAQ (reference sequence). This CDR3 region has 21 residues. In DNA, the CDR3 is TGTGCTAGCAGCCCCCTCCTTTTGATTGGGCAGTTACCAAAGTCTAACTATGGCTACACCTTC. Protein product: CASSPLLLIGQLPKSNYGYTF.

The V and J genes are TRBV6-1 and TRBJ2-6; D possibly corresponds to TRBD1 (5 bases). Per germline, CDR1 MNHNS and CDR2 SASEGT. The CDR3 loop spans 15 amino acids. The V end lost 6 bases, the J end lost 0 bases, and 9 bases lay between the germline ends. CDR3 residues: CASRIDSSGANVLTF. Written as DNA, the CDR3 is TGTGCCAGCAGAATCGACAGCTCTGGGGCCAACGTCCTGACTTTC.

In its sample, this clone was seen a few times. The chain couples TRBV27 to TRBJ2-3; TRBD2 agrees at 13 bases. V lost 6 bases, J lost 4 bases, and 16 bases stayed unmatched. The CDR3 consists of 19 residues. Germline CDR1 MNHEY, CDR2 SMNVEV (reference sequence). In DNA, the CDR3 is TGTGCCAGCAGCCTCTTCTCCACTAGCGGGAGGGCCAGGCCAGATACGCAGTATTTT. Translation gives CASSLFSTSGRARPDTQYF.

The CDR3 here is CASSLAGQGTYEQYF. CDR3 DNA: TGTGCCAGCAGTTTAGCGGGACAGGGGACCTACGAGCAGTACTTC. The V gene is TRBV28, the J gene TRBJ2-7; TRBD1 aligns across 10 bases. The germline gives CDR1 MDHEN, CDR2 SYDVKM. J was trimmed by 2 bases and V by 2 bases; bases with no gene match: 3. The CDR3 sequence is 15 residues long.

The CDR3 spells CASSPRQGMNTEAFF. CDR3 coding DNA: TGTGCCAGCAGCCCCCGACAGGGAATGAACACTGAAGCTTTCTTT. V gene TRBV11-2 combines with J gene TRBJ1-1; TRBD1 agrees at 7 bases. The J segment lost 0 bases and the V segment lost 5 bases, leaving 6 bases of the junction unmatched. Looked up from germline, CDR1 is SGHAT and CDR2 is FQNNGV. This CDR3 comprises 15 residues.

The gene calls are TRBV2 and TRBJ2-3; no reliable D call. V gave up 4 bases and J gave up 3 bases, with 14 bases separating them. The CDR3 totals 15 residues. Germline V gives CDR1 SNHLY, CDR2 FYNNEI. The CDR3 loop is CASSGLIPTTDTQYF. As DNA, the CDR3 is TGTGCCAGCAGTGGTTTGATTCCGACAACAGATACGCAGTATTTT.

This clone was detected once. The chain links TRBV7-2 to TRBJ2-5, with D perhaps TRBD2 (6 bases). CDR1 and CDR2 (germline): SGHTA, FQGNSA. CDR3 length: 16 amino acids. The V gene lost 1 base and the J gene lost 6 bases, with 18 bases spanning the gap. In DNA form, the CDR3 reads TGTGCCAGCAGCTTAGTTGCGGGACTCCGAGGAAAGACCCAGTACTTC. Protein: CASSLVAGLRGKTQYF.